This T cell receptor beta chain was captured by sequencing in a study of cytomegalovirus exposure and HLA in healthy donors (dated by TCRdb to about 2017). Some background on the complete study: According to an earlier analysis of 587 of the donors, 150 million to 200 million T cells yielded 117 million unique TCR beta sequences and 276 Gb of sequence data. Five DR-DQ haplotypes were treated as single units for association and clustering because of strong linkage in the cohort. Typing coverage differed by locus: A, B, C, DRB1 and DQB1 were typed in roughly 629-640 donors, DQA1 in 500 to 550, DPA1 in around 580, and DPB1 in about 450. To predict cytomegalovirus infection status, the study combined high-throughput TCR immunosequencing, statistical association of individual TCRs with disease status, and machine learning. All discovery cohort repertoires had been generated on a single sequencing platform. Among 300 to 500 genotyped donors of the cohort, an average of roughly 230,000 unique TCR beta nucleotide sequences was sequenced per donor, of which 15% to 20% were non-productive. In addition to the first cohort of around 670 subjects, a separate validation cohort of around 110 different subjects was used. Donor age, sex, ethnicity and CMV serostatus were collected together with the repertoire data. In a later genetic analysis, genome-wide SNP genotypes for about three fifths of the roughly 670 donors were used, and that subset was treated as a discovery cohort. Both class I and class II loci were covered by HLA typing, at four-digit resolution. To study patterns of TCR occurrence, a later analysis re-analyzed previously published TCR beta repertoires from several hundred donors and added high-resolution HLA genotyping. Of the 300 to 450 genotyped donors, 65% to 90% were placed in the genetic ancestry cluster associated with self-reported Caucasian donors. Using immunosequencing, the study profiled T cell repertoires from fewer than 850 subjects and related those repertoires to cytomegalovirus serostatus. The study aimed to test whether cataloging public T cell receptors could reveal signatures of past pathogen exposure. Rather than using new phenotypic data, the later analysis identified candidate immune exposures from TCR beta sequences and from how often those sequences occurred across donors. An earlier analysis of 450 to 750 of the donors used high-throughput TCR beta sequencing to judge whether each TCR beta V gene segment behaved as functional or pseudogenic. An early release that covered about 600 HLA-typed donors contained around 300 gigabases of sequencing data and 65 million to 100 million unique TCR sequences. Overall results and qualifications from the work: According to a later analysis, most CMV-associated TCR beta chains appeared to be HLA-restricted, and the HLA associations seemed to be driven largely by CMV exposure. Compared with the roughly 700-donor mean, donors in an Asian-associated ancestry cluster had fewer N-insertions in productive TCRs, according to a later genetic analysis. The only immune exposure information available for the cohort was CMV serostatus. When HLA alleles, especially DR and DQ, strongly co-occurred, attributing TCR associations to individual alleles was difficult. In a later analysis, several top co-occurrence clusters were reported to appear linked to parvovirus B19, influenza, CMV and Epstein-Barr virus. A further reported finding was that TCR beta sequences accurately predicted the HLA-A and HLA-B alleles for most subjects in the first cohort. Because some donors lacked HLA typing at each locus, the association tests relied only on the typed subset. Most TCR sequences were seen in very few donors, while some public TCRs were found in many individuals. An earlier analysis of several hundred of the donors showed that most TCR beta V segments appeared in productive rearrangements either about 87% or about 30% of the time, which broadly matched IMGT annotations. A total of 150 or so TCR beta chains were listed by the study as associated with cytomegalovirus. A later analysis found that TCR association rates varied across HLA loci, with DRB1 alleles showing the most associated TCRs and HLA-C alleles the fewest. A few of the identified cytomegalovirus-associated TCR beta chains were confirmed in vitro to be specific for cytomegalovirus antigens. The classifier was reported to diagnose cytomegalovirus status with high specificity and sensitivity in both the original and validation cohorts. Linkage disequilibrium might explain the correlated functional status among segregating V segments, but an unknown experimental factor could not be ruled out. Compared with equally common non-associated chains, HLA-associated TCR beta chains in a later analysis were more clonally expanded and had lower generation probabilities. The earlier analysis of approximately 590 of the donors excluded some 15 rarely observed V segments, including chromosome 9 orphons, because counts were too low. The 87-base-pair reads could not distinguish some IMGT-functional V segments, including TRBV6-2 and TRBV6-3, so those segments were excluded. The authors suggested that the approach could potentially be extended to other disease states and immunological phenotypes. An association between a missense DCLRE1C variant and V-gene and J-gene trimming of TCR beta chains was found in a later genetic analysis and replicated in an independent cohort. A later analysis associated some 17,000 TCR beta sequences with specific HLA alleles at a false discovery rate of 0.05. The cohort was sequenced for TCR beta chains only, and without alpha or paired-chain data the features that could be detected were limited. A group of highly shared sequence variants was considered likely to be a technical artifact of the sequencing pipeline. Roughly uniform sequencing depth across donors was assumed in presence/absence analyses, although this assumption may not hold.

The cohort was made up of roughly 670 healthy bone marrow donors. At the time of sampling, every cohort member was nominally healthy, though immune exposures that went unrecorded were likely present. The donor tested CMV seronegative and was one of the 352 seronegative cohort members. Every donor gave a peripheral blood sample, and the peripheral blood mononuclear cells from that sample were used for TCR beta sequencing. The Qiagen DNeasy Blood Extraction Kit was used to extract genomic DNA from the blood cell samples. Measured from the cysteine to the phenylalanine, the CDR3 is 16 residues long. CDR3 DNA only is kept here, 48 bases in frame from base 1. CDR1 SGHDT and CDR2 YYEEEE were looked up in the germline V gene. Libraries were prepared through the immunoSEQ multiplex PCR assay. A mixture of 60 forward primers for TCR Vbeta segments and 13 reverse primers for TCR Jbeta segments was used in the multiplex PCR. The CDR3 region of rearranged TCR beta genes was amplified from genomic DNA with a multiplex PCR assay. The amplified TCR beta libraries were sequenced on the Illumina HiSeq System as 87-base-pair reads. The original pipeline was this. A later analysis tallied tens of millions of unique TCR beta chains across the 666 repertoires, and around 10 million of those chains were shared by two or more donors. Raw reads were error-corrected and collapsed into unique sequences by a nearest-neighbor algorithm in which closely related sequences were merged to remove PCR and sequencing errors. CDR3 sequences were aligned to IMGT reference sequences to assign V, D and J gene segments. For a sequence to be retained, a match of at least six nucleotides to both a V gene segment and a J gene segment was required. A rearrangement counted as productive if the CDR3 had no stop codons and remained in frame with V and J, and every other rearrangement counted as non-productive. CDR3 was defined by IMGT convention, running from the second conserved V-encoded cysteine to the conserved J-encoded phenylalanine. In an earlier analysis of more than 550 of the donors, sequences lacking an unambiguous match to a single V gene segment were excluded. In an earlier analysis of a few hundred of the donors, a V segment was called functional when productive rearrangements were above 56.7%, and segregating when the standard deviation between donors exceeded 5%. To diagnose cytomegalovirus status from the catalog of TCR beta chain sequences, a statistical classification framework was built. In a later analysis, V and J genes were assigned by comparing TCR nucleotide sequences against IMGT/GENE-DB human TR gene sequences. Using the TCRdist pipeline, a later analysis assigned CDR3 sequences along with most-parsimonious VDJ recombination scenarios. A later analysis defined each TCR beta chain by its CDR3 amino acid sequence plus V-gene family, and excluded reads lacking a unique V-gene family. As a way to deal with suspected cross-contamination and a sequencing artifact, a later analysis dropped 450 to 700 nucleotide sequences that were highly shared and had low generation probability. In a later analysis, a clonal expansion index was calculated for each public chain from normalized within-repertoire ranks of inferred template counts. Generation probabilities in a later analysis came from a VDJ recombination model fitted to out-of-frame rearrangements, and those results were checked against IGoR. Hypergeometric tests were used in a later analysis to score TCR-TCR, TCR-HLA and TCR-CMV co-occurrence, with a repertoire-size bias correction applied to the TCR pairs. To estimate false discovery rates, a later analysis permuted the HLA or CMV assignments 20 times. A later analysis grouped co-occurring TCRs with DBSCAN, adding TCRdist sequence similarity when clustering within HLA-allele-positive subsets. For co-occurrence clustering, repertoires with fewer than 30,000 or more than 120,000 public chains were excluded, along with five repertoires with anomalous nucleotide sharing. TCRdb re-hosts the immuneACCESS table, in-frame sequences only. Its copies lack some clones; in the studies checked, an unresolved V gene accounts for under half of them, and the cause for the rest is not known. That table is the source of V, J and clone size, and D and trimming were worked out from the DNA. The sample has about 98,000 clones on record, under 80% of them singletons. The leading ten clones occupy 1.8% of the sample.

As to this clone: Which antigen it targets is not known. A junction end diverges from the germline sequence, so it may reflect a read error.

Rearrangement joined TRBV5-6 to TRBJ2-7, and 8 bases in between align with TRBD2. The sequencing sample was made of PBMCs. The TCR was taken from a male donor in good health and CMV-seronegative. The CDR3 region reads CASRDRLVAGRTEQCF. The DNA sequence reads TGTGCCAGCAGGGATCGATTGGTAGCGGGGAGAACCGAGCAGTGCTTC. The full variable domain, completed from the reference TRBV5-6 and TRBJ2-7 proteins outside the CDR3, reads DAGVTQSPTHLIKTRGQQVTLRCSPKSGHDTVSWYQQALGQGPQFIFQYYEEEERQRGNFPDRFSGHQFPNYSSELNVNALLLGDSALYLCASRDRLVAGRTEQCFGPGTRLTVT.